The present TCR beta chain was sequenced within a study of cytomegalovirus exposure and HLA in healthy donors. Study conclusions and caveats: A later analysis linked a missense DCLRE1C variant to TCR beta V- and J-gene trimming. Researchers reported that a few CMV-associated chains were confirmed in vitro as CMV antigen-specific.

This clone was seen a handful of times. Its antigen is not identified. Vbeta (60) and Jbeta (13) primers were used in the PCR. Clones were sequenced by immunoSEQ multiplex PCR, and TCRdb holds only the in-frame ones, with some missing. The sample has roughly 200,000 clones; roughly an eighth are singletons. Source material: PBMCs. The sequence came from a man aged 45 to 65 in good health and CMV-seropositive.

The CDR3 nucleotides are TGTGCCAGCAGCTTGGAGAATAGCAATCAGCCCCAGCATTTT. Protein: CASSLENSNQPQHF. The rearrangement joins TRBV7-9 to TRBJ1-5, with D unresolved. With 3 bases removed from V and 0 bases from J, the gap between germline ends came to 6 bases. CDR1 is SEHNR and CDR2 is FQNEAQ in the germline V gene (reference sequence). This CDR3 is 14 amino acids long.